The 29 T cell receptor beta chains below all came from one sample that was sequenced in a study of blood T cell repertoires in COVID-19. Clones were read by immunoSEQ multiplex PCR, and TCRdb kept only the in-frame ones, dropping some. The sample carries under 250,000 clones, approximately 83% recorded once. The sample comprised PBMCs or T cells enriched from blood (not recorded which). The source is a woman aged 50 to 60 who had been exposed to COVID-19.

This chain links TRBV10-1 with TRBJ2-7; D is uncertain. Germline loops: CDR1 WNHNN, CDR2 SYGVQD (reference sequence). The CDR3 length is 12 residues. The V end lost 3 bases, the J end lost 2 bases, and 5 bases lay between the germline ends. CDR3 DNA: TGCGCCAGCAGTGACAGTCCCTACGAGCAGTACTTC. It is translated as CASSDSPYEQYF.

The chain uses TRBV9 and TRBJ1-2; D gene unclear. CDR3 length equals 12 residues. Germline CDR1 SGDLS, CDR2 YYNGEE. The V end was cut by 3 bases, the J end by 4 bases, with 7 bases between. Here the CDR3 reads CASSGQLYGYTF. The DNA of the CDR3 is TGTGCCAGCAGCGGACAACTCTATGGCTACACCTTC.

The chain uses TRBV7-2 and TRBJ1-1; D unresolved. CDR3 size: 15 residues. Deletions cut 4 bases from V and 1 base from J, with 13 bases between. From germline, CDR1 is SGHTA and CDR2 FQGNSA. CDR3 nucleotides: TGTGCCAGCAGCTCCGGCTGGGCAGGGAACACTGAAGCTTTCTTT. It yields the protein CASSSGWAGNTEAFF.

This chain uses TRBV13 with TRBJ1-6; possibly TRBD1 for D (5 bases). V dropped 5 bases and J dropped 10 bases, with 12 bases sitting between them. Germline V CDR1 and CDR2: PRHDT, FYEKMQ (reference sequence). This CDR3 is 13 amino acids long. The CDR3, as DNA: TGTGCCAGCAGCCTCCTGGGGGGGTCACCCCTCCACTTT. It specifies CASSLLGGSPLHF.

The chain is built from TRBV11-2 and TRBJ1-4; 8 bases fit TRBD1. J was trimmed by 6 bases and V by 4 bases; bases with no gene match: 13. Germline loops: CDR1 SGHAT, CDR2 FQNNGV. The CDR3 is 17 residues long. The CDR3 sequence: CASSSTLNRGGDEKLFF. The CDR3 nucleotides read TGTGCCAGCAGCTCGACACTTAACAGGGGGGGAGATGAAAAACTGTTTTTT.

The chain links TRBV5-1 to TRBJ1-1, with D possibly being TRBD1 (5 bases). The CDR3 extends over 15 amino acids. Germline V CDR1 and CDR2: SGHRS, YFSETQ. V was cut by 0 bases and J by 3 bases, with 12 bases left in between. The CDR3 region has the DNA TGCGCCAGCAGCTTGGGGGGGAGGGCGCACACTGAAGCTTTCTTT. This translates into CASSLGGRAHTEAFF.

This chain joins TRBV7-2 and TRBJ2-1; tentative D call: TRBD2 (5 bases). The V end lost 1 base, the J end lost 3 bases, and 10 bases lay between the germline ends. The CDR3 is 15 residues long. Germline lookup yields CDR1 SGHTA and CDR2 FQGNSA. For the CDR3, the DNA is TGTGCCAGCAGCTTAGTCCGGGGAAGCTACAATGAGCAGTTCTTC. Translated, it gives CASSLVRGSYNEQFF.

V usage is TRBV6-5 and J usage is TRBJ1-2, with D possibly matching TRBD1 (6 bases). Germline V gene sequence: CDR1 MNHEY, CDR2 SVGAGI. Trimming removed 6 bases at V and 3 bases at J, with 11 bases between. CDR3 length equals 13 residues. The CDR3 here is CASRQGVDYGYTF. In DNA form, the CDR3 reads TGTGCCAGCAGACAGGGAGTAGACTATGGCTACACCTTC.

The chain uses TRBV7-2 and TRBJ1-1; perhaps TRBD1 as D (5 bases). V was trimmed by 7 bases and J by 2 bases, leaving 11 bases between them. Germline V gives CDR1 SGHTA, CDR2 FQGNSA. There are 13 residues in the CDR3. CDR3 sequence reads: CASTLDRNTEAFF. As DNA, the CDR3 is TGTGCCAGCACCCTAGACAGAAACACTGAAGCTTTCTTT.

This clone has a single count. The chain couples TRBV18 to TRBJ1-3, with D possibly matching TRBD1 (6 bases). In germline, CDR1 is KGHSH, CDR2 LQKENI. V was pared by 5 bases and J by 2 bases, with 10 bases between. The CDR3 extends over 14 amino acids. The CDR3 loop reads CASSIQGTGNTIYF. In DNA form, the CDR3 reads TGTGCCAGCTCAATACAGGGCACTGGAAACACCATATATTTT.

The V and J genes are TRBV10-3 and TRBJ1-2; D perhaps matches TRBD1 (5 bases). From germline, CDR1 is ENHRY and CDR2 SYGVKD. Trimming left V 0 bases short and J 4 bases short, with 15 bases between. CDR3 length: 16 residues. The DNA of the CDR3 is TGTGCCATCAGTGAGTCGGGTTGGCAGGGTTTCTATGGCTACACCTTC. Encoded protein: CAISESGWQGFYGYTF.

The chain carries TRBV15 and TRBJ2-7, with TRBD1 identical over 8 bases. The CDR3 has 17 residues. V shed 0 bases, J shed 1 base, and the junction held 8 bases outside the gene matches. Per germline, CDR1 LNHNV and CDR2 YYDKDF (reference sequence). CDR3 sequence (DNA): TGTGCCACCAGCAGAGAGGCCTCTCGGACAGGGTCCTACGAGCAGTACTTC. It specifies CATSREASRTGSYEQYF.

V is TRBV7-2 and J is TRBJ1-2; a weak D match, TRBD1 (6 bases). V was pared by 1 base and J by 4 bases, with 10 bases between. CDR1 and CDR2 (germline): SGHTA, FQGNSA. This CDR3 region has 14 residues. CDR3 amino acids: CASSLEGRGYGYTF. CDR3 coding DNA: TGTGCCAGCAGCTTAGAGGGCAGGGGCTATGGCTACACCTTC.

The chain is built from TRBV6-5 and TRBJ1-5, with TRBD1 matching over 7 bases. Germline trimming cut 5 bases from V and 3 bases from J; bases unmatched to any gene: 4. This CDR3 spans 14 amino acids. CDR1 MNHEY and CDR2 SVGAGI come from the germline V gene. For the CDR3, the DNA is TGTGCCAGCAGTCTAGGGGGCCCCAATCAGCCCCAGCATTTT. Translated: CASSLGGPNQPQHF.

Many counts were recorded for this clone. The chain carries TRBV7-9 and TRBJ2-3, with 8 bases that match TRBD2. The germline V gene has CDR1 SEHNR and CDR2 FQNEAQ (reference sequence). The CDR3 runs 13 residues. V shed 5 bases and J 3 bases; nucleotides not matched to a gene: 1. The CDR3 bases are TGTGCCAGCAGCCGGGAGGGGACAGATACGCAGTATTTT. As protein: CASSREGTDTQYF.

The J gene is TRBJ2-3, the V gene TRBV18; TRBD2 aligns across 8 bases. Germline assignment: CDR1 KGHSH and CDR2 LQKENI. The CDR3 is made up of 16 amino acids. V was clipped by 1 base and J by 1 base; unmatched bases: 4. CDR3 DNA: TGTGCCAGCTCACCACGGCGGGGGGTCGGCACAGATACGCAGTATTTT. The encoded protein is CASSPRRGVGTDTQYF.

The rearrangement links TRBV23-1 to TRBJ2-3; possibly TRBD1 for D (6 bases). TRBV23-1 is assigned to the ORF class and has an uncertain function. The V gene lost 2 bases and the J gene lost 5 bases, with 14 bases spanning the gap. This CDR3 is built from 15 residues. CDR3 amino acids: CASSQGQGNIDTQYF. The DNA for the CDR3 is TGCGCCAGCAGTCAAGGCCAGGGGAATATAGATACGCAGTATTTT.

The rearrangement joins TRBV3-1 (or the pseudogene TRBV3-2) to TRBJ2-5, with 10 bases matching TRBD2. The CDR3 sequence is 16 residues long. V was pared by 4 bases and J by 5 bases, with 10 bases of the junction left unmatched. The germline CDR1 and CDR2 sequences are LGHDT and YNNKEL (reference sequence). The CDR3 spells CASSPQLSGGGETQYF. The CDR3 nucleotides are TGTGCCAGCAGCCCCCAACTGAGCGGGGGGGGCGAGACCCAGTACTTC.

The chain carries TRBV3-1 (or the pseudogene TRBV3-2) and TRBJ1-3; a possible D gene is TRBD1 (5 bases). The CDR3 runs to 15 residues. Per the germline V gene, CDR1 is LGHDT and CDR2 is YNNKEL (reference sequence). V was clipped by 4 bases and J by 2 bases, with 12 bases between them. The CDR3 coding sequence is TGTGCCAGCAGCCCAGCAGACAGAGCTGGAAACACCATATATTTT. It encodes CASSPADRAGNTIYF.

This rearrangement joins TRBV5-6 to TRBJ2-1; TRBD1 is a possible D gene (7 bases). The length of the CDR3 is 13 residues. V was trimmed by 7 bases and J by 8 bases, leaving 16 bases between them. The germline gives CDR1 SGHDT, CDR2 YYEEEE. CDR3 region: CASVRGVGDEQFF. DNA for the CDR3: TGTGCCAGCGTCAGGGGGGTAGGGGATGAGCAGTTCTTC.

The V call is TRBV20-1, the J call TRBJ2-5; 11 nucleotides line up with TRBD2. V was clipped by 3 bases and J by 5 bases; unmatched bases: 8. Germline CDR1 and CDR2: DFQATT and SNEGSKA (reference sequence). The CDR3 extends over 15 amino acids. As DNA, the CDR3 is TGCAGTGCTAGTGGGGGACTAGCGGAGGGGGAGACCCAGTACTTC. It encodes CSASGGLAEGETQYF.

The V and J genes are TRBV6-2 or TRBV6-3 and TRBJ1-1; D not resolved. This CDR3 region has 16 residues. Trimming removed 2 bases at V and 1 base at J, with 14 bases between. Per the germline V gene, CDR1 is MNHEY and CDR2 is SVGEGT. CDR3 sequence (DNA): TGTGCCAGCAGTTACGGGTATAGCAGCAAGAACACTGAAGCTTTCTTT. Residues: CASSYGYSSKNTEAFF.

The chain joins TRBV5-1 to TRBJ2-1, with D unresolved. CDR3 length: 16 amino acids. The V and J ends lost 0 bases and 2 bases respectively, with 12 bases between them. The V gene's germline CDR1 is SGHRS and CDR2 YFSETQ. The CDR3: CASSLAGGPAYNEQFF. For the CDR3, the DNA is TGCGCCAGCAGCTTGGCCGGCGGTCCAGCCTACAATGAGCAGTTCTTC.

The chain recombines TRBV4-3 with TRBJ1-4; tentatively, D is TRBD1 (5 bases). Germline V gene sequence: CDR1 LGHNA, CDR2 YSLEER. V was trimmed by 0 bases and J by 11 bases, leaving 10 bases between them. The CDR3 consists of 13 residues. The CDR3 DNA follows: TGCGCCAGCAGCCAAGATGCAGGGTCTAAACTGTTTTTT. Residues: CASSQDAGSKLFF.

V is TRBV2 and J is TRBJ2-5, with 8 bases identical to TRBD1. This CDR3 region has 14 residues. Germline CDR1 SNHLY, CDR2 FYNNEI. J lost 4 bases, V lost 4 bases, and 5 bases had no gene match. The CDR3 coding sequence is TGTGCCAGCAGTGCGACAGGGGACTTAGAGACCCAGTACTTC. The encoded protein is CASSATGDLETQYF. The full variable domain, completed using reference TRBV2 and TRBJ2-5, is EPEVTQTPSHQVTQMGQEVILRCVPISNHLYFYWYRQILGQKVEFLVSFYNNEISEKSEIFDDQFSVERPDGSNFTLKIRSTKLEDSAMYFCASSATGDLETQYFGPGTRLLVL.

This sequence joins TRBV12-5 and TRBJ1-1; 10 bases fit TRBD1. Germline lookup yields CDR1 LGHNT and CDR2 FRNRAP. The CDR3 extends over 16 amino acids. J gave up 1 base and V 4 bases, and 6 bases lay outside the gene matches. The CDR3 sequence: CASGWDRGVGNTEAFF. DNA of the CDR3: TGTGCTAGTGGTTGGGACAGGGGCGTCGGGAACACTGAAGCTTTCTTT. The variable domain in full, with the rest retrieved from reference TRBV12-5 and TRBJ1-1, is DARVTQTPRHKVTEMGQEVTMRCQPILGHNTVFWYRQTMMQGLELLAYFRNRAPLDDSGMPKDRFSAEMPDATLATLKIQPSEPRDSAVYFCASGWDRGVGNTEAFFGQGTRLTVV.

This clone has only a few counts. V and J are TRBV10-3 and TRBJ2-5; D is unresolved. Germline V CDR1 and CDR2: ENHRY, SYGVKD. This CDR3 region has 13 residues. V was shortened by 0 bases and J by 2 bases, with 4 bases between the two germline ends. CDR3 loop: CAISESQQETQYF. The DNA of the CDR3 is TGTGCCATCAGTGAGTCACAACAAGAGACCCAGTACTTC.

The chain links TRBV7-9 to TRBJ1-1, with D possibly matching TRBD1 (6 bases). CDR3 length: 15 amino acids. Trimming pared 2 bases from V and 4 bases from J, leaving 14 bases between. Germline V gene sequence: CDR1 SEHNR, CDR2 FQNEAQ (reference sequence). The CDR3 loop is CASSLSHQGGTEAFF. Written as DNA, the CDR3 is TGTGCCAGCAGCTTATCTCACCAAGGGGGCACTGAAGCTTTCTTT.

V usage is TRBV13 and J usage is TRBJ1-1; TRBD1 is a possible D gene (5 bases). Germline CDR1 and CDR2: PRHDT and FYEKMQ (reference sequence). The V end lost 0 bases, the J end lost 8 bases, and 10 bases lay between the germline ends. The CDR3 is 13 residues long. The CDR3 DNA sequence: TGTGCCAGCAGCTTAGGAGGACACTTCGAAGCTTTCTTT. Translated, it gives CASSLGGHFEAFF.